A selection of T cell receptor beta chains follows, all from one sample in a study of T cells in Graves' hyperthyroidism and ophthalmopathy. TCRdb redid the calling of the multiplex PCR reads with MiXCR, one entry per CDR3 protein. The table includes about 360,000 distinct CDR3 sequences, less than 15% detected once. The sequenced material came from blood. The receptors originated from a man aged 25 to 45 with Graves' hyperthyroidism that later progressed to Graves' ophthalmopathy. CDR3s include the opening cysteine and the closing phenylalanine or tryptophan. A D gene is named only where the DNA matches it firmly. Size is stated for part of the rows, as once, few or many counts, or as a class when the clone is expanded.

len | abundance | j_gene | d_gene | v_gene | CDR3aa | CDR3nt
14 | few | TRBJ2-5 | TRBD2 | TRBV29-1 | CSPGLAGAWETQYF | TGCAGCCCGGGACTAGCGGGGGCCTGGGAGACCCAGTACTTC
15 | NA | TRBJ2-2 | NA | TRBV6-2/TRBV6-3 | CASSLDQGSTGELFF | TGTGCCAGCAGTTTGGACCAAGGATCCACCGGGGAGCTGTTTTTT
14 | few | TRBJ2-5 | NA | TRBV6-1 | CASTIHRDGKTQYF | TGTGCCAGCACTATTCACAGGGATGGGAAGACCCAGTACTTC
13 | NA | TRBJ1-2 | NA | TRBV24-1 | CATTDRIYNGYTF | TGTGCCACCACTGACAGAATTTATAACGGCTACACCTTC
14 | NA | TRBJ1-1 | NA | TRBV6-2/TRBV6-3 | CASSYSGGRTEAFF | TGTGCCAGCAGTTACTCGGGGGGCCGGACTGAAGCTTTCTTT
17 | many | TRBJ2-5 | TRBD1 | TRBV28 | CASSLSLWTGGAETQYF | TGTGCCAGCAGTTTATCCCTCTGGACAGGGGGCGCGGAGACCCAGTACTTC
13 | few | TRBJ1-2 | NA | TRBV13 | CASSHGTSYGYTF | TGTGCCAGCAGCCACGGGACGAGCTATGGCTACACCTTC
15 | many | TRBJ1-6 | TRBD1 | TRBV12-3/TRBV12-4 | CASSPRRQGGSPLHF | TGTGCCAGCAGTCCCCGGAGACAGGGTGGGTCACCCCTCCACTTT
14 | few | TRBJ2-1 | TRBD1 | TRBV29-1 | CSVESGQAHNEQFF | TGCAGCGTTGAATCGGGACAGGCCCACAATGAGCAGTTCTTC
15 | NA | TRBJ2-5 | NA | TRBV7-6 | CASSPLAHFGETQYF | TGTGCCAGCAGCCCCCTTGCCCATTTCGGGGAGACCCAGTACTTC
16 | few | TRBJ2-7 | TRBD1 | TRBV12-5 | CASGLVLDRNSYEQYF | TGTGCTAGTGGTTTGGTCTTGGACAGGAACTCCTACGAGCAGTACTTC
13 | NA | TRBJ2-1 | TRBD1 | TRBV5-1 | CASSKDRANEQFF | TGCGCCAGCAGCAAAGACAGGGCAAATGAGCAGTTCTTC
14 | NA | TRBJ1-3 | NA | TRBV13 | CASSLRVLRNTIYF | TGTGCCAGCAGCTTAAGGGTGCTGAGAAACACCATATATTTT
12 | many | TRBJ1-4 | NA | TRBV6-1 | CASTGPNEKLFF | TGTGCCAGCACCGGCCCGAATGAAAAACTGTTTTTT
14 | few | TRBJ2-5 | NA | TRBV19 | CASSIGQAQETQYF | TGTGCCAGTAGTATCGGTCAGGCCCAAGAGACCCAGTACTTC
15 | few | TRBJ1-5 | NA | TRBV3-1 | CASSQDTGVNQPQHF | TGTGCCAGCAGCCAAGATACGGGGGTAAATCAGCCCCAGCATTTT
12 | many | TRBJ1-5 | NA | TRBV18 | CASSQGSGPQHF | TGTGCCAGCTCACAAGGGTCTGGGCCCCAGCATTTT
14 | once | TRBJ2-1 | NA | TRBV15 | CATRGGLAYNEQFF | TGTGCCACCCGAGGGGGACTCGCATACAATGAGCAGTTCTTC
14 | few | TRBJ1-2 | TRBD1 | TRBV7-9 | CASSFLDRVYGYTF | TGTGCCAGCAGCTTCCTTGACAGGGTCTATGGCTACACCTTC
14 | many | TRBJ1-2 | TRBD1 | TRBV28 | CASSLGTGSSGYTF | TGTGCCAGCAGCCTCGGGACAGGGAGTAGTGGCTACACCTTC
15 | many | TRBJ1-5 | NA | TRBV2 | CASSFREIGNQPQHF | TGTGCCAGCAGTTTCAGGGAGATAGGCAATCAGCCCCAGCATTTT
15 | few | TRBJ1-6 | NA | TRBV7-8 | CASSSSRGRNSPLHF | TGTGCCAGCAGCTCGTCCAGGGGAAGGAATTCACCCCTCCACTTT
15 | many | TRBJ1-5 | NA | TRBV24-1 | CATSDTRGGDQPQHF | TGTGCCACCAGTGATACCAGGGGAGGGGATCAGCCCCAGCATTTT
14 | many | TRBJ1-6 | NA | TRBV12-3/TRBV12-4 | CASSLNGRNSPLHF | TGTGCCAGCAGTTTAAATGGGAGAAATTCACCCCTCCACTTT
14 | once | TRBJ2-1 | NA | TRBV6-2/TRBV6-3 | CASSPDWAYNEQFF | TGTGCCAGCAGTCCCGACTGGGCCTACAATGAGCAGTTCTTC
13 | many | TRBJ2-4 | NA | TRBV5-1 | CASSLESENIQYF | TGCGCCAGCAGCCTGGAGTCGGAAAACATTCAGTACTTC
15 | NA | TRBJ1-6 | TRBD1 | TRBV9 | CASGRDRVLNSPLHF | TGTGCCAGCGGCCGGGACAGGGTTCTTAATTCACCCCTCCACTTT
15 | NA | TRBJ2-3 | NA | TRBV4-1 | CASSQDGGLTDTQYF | TGCGCCAGCAGCCAAGATGGCGGACTCACAGATACGCAGTATTTT
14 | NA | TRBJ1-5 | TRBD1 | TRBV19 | CASRGTGDNQPQHF | TGTGCCAGTAGGGGGACAGGGGACAATCAGCCCCAGCATTTT
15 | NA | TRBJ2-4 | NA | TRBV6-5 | CASSYSRGAKNIQYF | TGTGCCAGCAGTTACTCGAGAGGAGCCAAAAACATTCAGTACTTC
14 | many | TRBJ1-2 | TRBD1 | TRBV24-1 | CATSGSGTDYGYTF | TGTGCCACCAGTGGGTCCGGGACAGATTATGGCTACACCTTC
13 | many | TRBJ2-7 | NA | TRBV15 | CATSRDRFYEQYF | TGTGCCACCAGCAGAGACAGGTTCTACGAGCAGTACTTC
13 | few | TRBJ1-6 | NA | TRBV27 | CASTQGHNSPLHF | TGTGCCAGCACCCAGGGCCATAATTCACCCCTCCACTTT
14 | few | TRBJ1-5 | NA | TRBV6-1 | CASSFLGFDQPQHF | TGTGCCAGCAGTTTTCTGGGTTTTGATCAGCCCCAGCATTTT
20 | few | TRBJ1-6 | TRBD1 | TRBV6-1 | CASSDPPGQGVTSYNSPLHF | TGTGCCAGCAGTGACCCCCCGGGACAGGGGGTTACCTCCTATAATTCACCCCTCCACTTT
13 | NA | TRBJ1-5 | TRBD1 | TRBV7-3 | CASSQRQGQPQHF | TGTGCCAGCAGCCAAAGACAGGGTCAGCCCCAGCATTTT
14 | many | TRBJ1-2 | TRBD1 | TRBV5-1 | CASTETGGSYGYTF | TGCGCCAGCACCGAGACAGGGGGGTCCTATGGCTACACCTTC
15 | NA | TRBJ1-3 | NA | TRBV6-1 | CASSELYWGVDTIYF | TGTGCCAGCAGTGAATTATATTGGGGCGTGGACACCATATATTTT
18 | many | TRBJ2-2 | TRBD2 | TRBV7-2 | CASSRDRPLAGDTGELFF | TGTGCCAGCAGCCGGGACAGGCCCCTAGCGGGGGACACCGGGGAGCTGTTTTTT
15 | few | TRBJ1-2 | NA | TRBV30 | CAWSVWGAQAYGYTF | TGTGCCTGGAGTGTATGGGGGGCGCAGGCCTATGGCTACACCTTC
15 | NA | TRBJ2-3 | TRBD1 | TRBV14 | CASSFPGGATDTQYF | TGTGCCAGCAGCTTCCCAGGGGGCGCGACAGATACGCAGTATTTT
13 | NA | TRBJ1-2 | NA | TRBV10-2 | CASRTPDSYGYTF | TGCGCCAGCAGAACACCGGACAGCTATGGCTACACCTTC
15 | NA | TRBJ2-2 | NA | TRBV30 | CAWRYGGLHTGELFF | TGTGCCTGGAGGTACGGGGGACTCCACACCGGGGAGCTGTTTTTT
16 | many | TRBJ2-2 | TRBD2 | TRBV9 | CASSVVAGGPGGELFF | TGTGCCAGCAGCGTAGTTGCGGGGGGGCCTGGCGGGGAGCTGTTTTTT
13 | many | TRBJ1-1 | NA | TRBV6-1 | CASGGVMNTEAFF | TGTGCCAGCGGAGGGGTCATGAACACTGAAGCTTTCTTT
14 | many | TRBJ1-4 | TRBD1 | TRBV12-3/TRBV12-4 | CASSFLGGGEKLFF | TGTGCCAGCAGTTTCCTAGGGGGCGGTGAAAAACTGTTTTTT
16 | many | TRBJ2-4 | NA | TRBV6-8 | CASIYKGTLWKNIQYF | TGTGCCAGCATCTATAAGGGGACGCTTTGGAAAAACATTCAGTACTTC
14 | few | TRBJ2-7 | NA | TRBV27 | CASSREGLDVKQYF | TGTGCCAGCAGCCGTGAGGGTCTAGATGTGAAGCAGTACTTC
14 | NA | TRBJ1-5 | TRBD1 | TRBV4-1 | CASSQTGEYQPQHF | TGCGCCAGCAGCCAAACAGGGGAGTACCAGCCCCAGCATTTT
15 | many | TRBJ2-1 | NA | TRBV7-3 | CASSFDPYTYNEQFF | TGTGCCAGCAGCTTCGACCCTTATACCTACAATGAGCAGTTCTTC
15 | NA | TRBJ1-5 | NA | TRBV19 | CASSILTGLKGPQHF | TGTGCCAGTAGTATATTAACAGGGTTGAAGGGACCCCAGCATTTT